These 3 T cell receptor beta chains came from one sample sequenced in a study of CD8 T cells in Susac syndrome. Random hexamers were used to reverse transcribe the RNA input (0.5 to 1 ug). MiXCR was run by TCRdb on the immunoSEQ multiplex PCR reads, yielding one entry per CDR3 protein. The sample contains approximately 280,000 distinct CDR3 sequences, approximately 85% of which appear only once. Material for sequencing was CD8+ T cells from PBMCs. The origin of the receptors is a human donor with multiple sclerosis.

The chain combines TRBV5-4 with TRBJ1-2, with TRBD1 as a possible D gene (5 bases). CDR3 length: 13 amino acids. CDR1 is SGHNT and CDR2 is YYREEE in the germline V gene (reference sequence). V was pared by 10 bases and J by 4 bases, with 17 bases between. The chain's CDR3 is CASQLGGGYGYTF. CDR3 DNA sequence: TGTGCCTCCCAGCTGGGGGGAGGCTATGGCTACACCTTC.

The chain couples TRBV27 to TRBJ2-2, with D possibly matching TRBD1 (5 bases). Trimming left V 2 bases short and J 7 bases short, with 14 bases between. Germline CDR1 is MNHEY and CDR2 is SMNVEV (reference sequence). The CDR3 consists of 15 residues. In DNA form, the CDR3 reads TGTGCCAGCAGTTTAGGGGCAGGGTCTGGCGGGGAGCTGTTTTTT. The encoded protein is CASSLGAGSGGELFF.

The chain couples TRBV4-1 to TRBJ2-7, with 8 bases identical to TRBD1. Germline V CDR1 and CDR2: MGHRA, YSYEKL. The J segment lost 2 bases and the V segment lost 0 bases, leaving 6 bases of the junction unmatched. CDR3 size: 16 residues. The CDR3 reads CASSQEGGTGPYEQYF. The CDR3 bases are TGCGCCAGCAGCCAAGAGGGCGGGACAGGACCCTACGAGCAGTACTTC.